The present TCR beta chain was sequenced within a study of shared clonotypes between healthy human individuals (TCRdb year 2020). At the level of the whole study: Three men and a couple of women, aged 18 to 49 years, made up the cohort. For each donor, CD4 naive and CD4 memory were each run on three plates, CD8 naive on two plates, and CD8 memory on one plate. To estimate repertoire size and how much clonotype sharing occurs between individuals, the study deeply sequenced the blood TCR repertoires of five healthy adults. To increase sequencing depth and limit assay-specific biases, TCR repertoire library preparation and sequencing were carried out by different laboratories using diverse techniques. Each donor's leukapheresis produced roughly between roughly 0.85 and 10 billion PBMCs. Overall results and qualifications from the work: Higher generation probabilities were observed for clonotypes shared by all four sorted-subset donors than for non-shared clonotypes. Approximately 5% of naive CD4, 3.5% of naive CD8, 2% to 2.5% of memory CD4, and 0.4% of memory CD8 clonotypes were shared across several donors. Based on pairwise subsampling, the degree of clonotype sharing among donors was expected to be affected by sequencing depth. Because the study included only a small number of donors, the genetic and exposure-history diversity represented was limited. Rarefaction of sorted-subset datasets indicated incomplete sequencing despite the large sequencing depth. Sampling was restricted to blood, and TCR repertoires in tissue are likely to differ from TCR repertoires in blood. Naive subsets generally had larger estimated clonotype richness than memory subsets.

In regard to this clone: Its antigen target is currently unknown. Base quality data are lacking; no much larger clone is found one base away.

TCR CDR3 regions were amplified from genomic DNA by multiplex PCR using the deep immunoSEQ assay. Extracted genomic DNA from each cell subset was spread evenly across all wells of several immunoSEQ 96-well plates, with each plate serving as a replicate. Each replicate PCR for sorted subsets received 150 to 250 ng genomic DNA, equal to 30,000 or so T cell genomes. Purified libraries were measured with a Qubit 3.0 fluorometer, size-checked on a Bioanalyzer 2100, and measured again with the KAPA Library Quantification kit. A separate single-read 150-cycle Illumina NextSeq 550 flow cell was used to sequence each immunoSEQ 96-well plate. The authors' analysis ran thus. Because the immunoSEQ output held only junctional sequences and lacked quality scores, the filtering could not match the filtering applied to full-length reads. To assign V/J genes and CDR3, sequences were annotated using PyIR, a Python wrapper for IgBLAST v1.9, with IMGT germline references. Reads were removed for weak V/J assignments (E-value above 1e-6), missing CDR3, stop codons, out-of-frame junctions, or ambiguous translated residues. V3J clonotypes were defined by identical inferred V gene, J gene, and CDR3 amino acid sequence. To compute the percentage overlap between repertoires, the number of shared unique clonotypes was divided by the size of the smaller repertoire. Richness of each repertoire was evaluated using RTK rarefaction, the Chao1 estimator, and Recon v2.1 estimates of unobserved clonotypes. Generation probabilities for all TCRbeta clonotypes obtained by the gDNA method from four donors were computed using OLGA. TCRdb's version of the immuneACCESS table is confined to in-frame rearrangements and falls short of the full clone set. An unresolved V gene accounts for under half of the shortfall where checked; the remainder is of unknown origin. V, J and clone size are taken as reported in that table, and D and trimming were inferred from the DNA itself. The sample table shows roughly 2.2 million clones, and about nine tenths are seen once. The ten most abundant clones make up 0.37% of the sample.

The donors were healthy, HIV-negative adults with no recently reported acute infections or vaccinations. Every donor was a Caucasian adult residing in Nashville, Tennessee, USA. CD4+ T cells were enriched through magnetic negative selection, after which naive cells were positively selected on CD45RA and the remaining negative fraction served as the memory subset. Blood was obtained by leukapheresis, after which PBMCs were separated by Ficoll-Histopaque density gradient centrifugation and cryopreserved in liquid nitrogen vapor phase. Purity and quantity of every magnetically sorted T cell population were checked by analytical flow cytometry. From each sorted fraction, genomic DNA was isolated and quantified by UV absorbance on a Nanodrop 2000c. The germline V gene sets CDR1 to SGHVS and CDR2 to FQNEAQ. V gives up 0 bases and J gives up 5 bases, and the segment between their germline ends measures 5 bases. Inclusive of the bounding cysteine and phenylalanine, the CDR3 is 13 residues long. The read is trimmed to its CDR3 DNA, 39 bases read in frame from base 1.

Here the chain combines TRBV7-8 and TRBJ1-3; the D gene assignment is ambiguous. The specimen was naive CD4+ T cells from PBMCs. The sample's cell subset or site label is to be understood as: CD45RA+ positively selected. This TCR was recovered from a man between 18 and 29 years old in good health. Some clones in this sample may be carry-over from other donors' samples. For the CDR3, the sequence is CASSLAGRNTIYF. The sequenced DNA: TGTGCCAGCAGCTTAGCAGGTCGAAACACCATATATTTT.